The subject of this entry is one T cell receptor (beta chain). Sample-barcoded 5' priming and a J-beta primer mix drove a second PCR of roughly 6 to 12 cycles. Each TCR beta cDNA got a 12-nucleotide random molecular identifier. TCRdb processed the 5' RACE reads anew with MiXCR; each CDR3 protein has one entry. The sample consists of about 2 million distinct CDR3 sequences, roughly 49% of them appearing once. The entry originates in a study of blood T cells in healthy people across ages. CDR3 length: 19 amino acids. V lost 2 bases, J lost 1 base, and 10 bases stayed unmatched. J is TRBJ2-3 and V is TRBV12-3 or TRBV12-4; the match to TRBD2 covers 12 bases. The sample comprised blood. This sequence originates from a woman aged 40-49 years in good health. The CDR3 nucleotides read TGTGCCAGCAGTTTATATGGGGCTAGCGGGGGGGCAGGCACAGATACGCAGTATTTT. It translates to CASSLYGASGGAGTDTQYF.